The entry below gives a single TCR beta chain sequence along with its context. Germline CDR1 is KGHSH and CDR2 is LQKENI. V was shortened by 0 bases and J by 4 bases, with 18 bases between the two germline ends. This CDR3 comprises 17 residues. One entry per CDR3 protein, called by TCRdb with MiXCR from the 5' RACE reads. Of just over 60,000 distinct CDR3 sequences listed, 30% are singletons. The sequence was collected from a female donor with breast cancer. Sequenced sample: tumor-infiltrating naive CD4+ T cells sorted from the breast tumor. Subset indicated: naive CD4+ T cells, CD4+CD45RA+CD25-. V gene TRBV18 combines with J gene TRBJ1-2, with no clear D. The CDR3 reads CASSPPKIIPPRYGYTF. The CDR3 DNA reads as TGTGCCAGCTCACCACCGAAAATCATACCCCCTCGCTATGGCTACACCTTC.